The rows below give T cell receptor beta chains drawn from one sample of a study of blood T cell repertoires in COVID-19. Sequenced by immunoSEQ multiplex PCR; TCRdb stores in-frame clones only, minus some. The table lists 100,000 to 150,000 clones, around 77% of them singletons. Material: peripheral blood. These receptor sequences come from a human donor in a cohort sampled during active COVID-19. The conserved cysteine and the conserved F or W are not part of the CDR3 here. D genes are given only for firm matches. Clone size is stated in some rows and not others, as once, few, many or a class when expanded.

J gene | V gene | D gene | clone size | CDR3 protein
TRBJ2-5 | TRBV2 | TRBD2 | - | ASSDSSGGYETQY
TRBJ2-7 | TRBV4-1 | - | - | ASSQVWGDSDEQY
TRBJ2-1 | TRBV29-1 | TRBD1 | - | SVEQGVINEQF
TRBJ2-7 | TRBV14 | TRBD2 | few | ASSQELAGDYEQY
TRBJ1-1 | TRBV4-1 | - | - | ASSQIWTVNTEAF
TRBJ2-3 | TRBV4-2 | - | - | ASSQGISGYQGDTQY
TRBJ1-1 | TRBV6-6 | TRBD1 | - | ASSPWDRGHGTEAF
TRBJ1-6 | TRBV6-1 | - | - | ASSEADSYNSPLH
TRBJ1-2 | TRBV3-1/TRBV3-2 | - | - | ASSLGSGYT
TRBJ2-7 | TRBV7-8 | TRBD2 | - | ASSLHRTKLAGEGEQY
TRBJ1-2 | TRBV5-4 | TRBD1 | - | ALRGPGEGNYGYT
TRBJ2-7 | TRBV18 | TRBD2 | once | ASSLTGRAGAVSEQY
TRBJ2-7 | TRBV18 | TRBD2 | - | ASSRLADSYEQY
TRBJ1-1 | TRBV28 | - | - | ASSRGAREAF
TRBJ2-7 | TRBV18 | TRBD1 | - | ASSPRTGKVYEQY
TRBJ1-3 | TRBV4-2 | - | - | ASSQDRGSGNTIY
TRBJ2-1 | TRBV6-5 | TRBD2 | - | ASSRSGVNEQF
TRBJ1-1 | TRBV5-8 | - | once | ASSPVVTEAF
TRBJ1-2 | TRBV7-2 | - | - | ASSLAGRAGYGYT
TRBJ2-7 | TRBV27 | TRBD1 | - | ASSLSGTGVSYEQY
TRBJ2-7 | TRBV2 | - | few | ASSAPGQIYEQY
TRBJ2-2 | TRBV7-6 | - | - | ASSLYGELF
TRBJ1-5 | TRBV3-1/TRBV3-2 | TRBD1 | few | ASSQGTGGGLQPQH
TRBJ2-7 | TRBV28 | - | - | ASSSRTDPFNEQY
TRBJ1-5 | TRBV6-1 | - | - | ASSDGPYSNQPQH
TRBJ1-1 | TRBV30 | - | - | AWSPTPGNTEAF